Below are 30 T cell receptor beta chains sequenced from a single sample in a study of control samples from healthy donors and cancer patients. The assay was immunoSEQ multiplex PCR, and TCRdb's table has in-frame clones only and misses some. The data hold roughly 170,000 clones, with over 80% observed a single time. The sample consisted of blood. These receptors originate from a man younger than 35 in good health.

The rearrangement uses TRBV3-1 (or the pseudogene TRBV3-2) and TRBJ1-2, with D perhaps TRBD1 (5 bases). This CDR3 is built from 15 residues. Germline CDR1 is LGHDT and CDR2 is YNNKEL (reference sequence). V gave up 1 base and J gave up 4 bases, with 13 bases separating them. This CDR3 is CASSQVRGVGYGYTF. CDR3 DNA sequence: TGTGCCAGCAGCCAAGTAAGGGGCGTGGGCTATGGCTACACCTTC.

The chain joins TRBV29-1 to TRBJ2-3; tentatively, D is TRBD1 (5 bases). CDR3 length equals 15 residues. In germline, CDR1 is SQVTM, CDR2 ANQGSEA. Trimming stripped 7 bases from V and 1 base from J, with 18 bases between. The CDR3 protein is CSAHSTVVGTDTQYF. DNA of the CDR3: TGCAGCGCCCACTCGACAGTGGTAGGCACAGATACGCAGTATTTT.

The chain couples TRBV20-1 to TRBJ1-2, with D unclear. Germline V lookup: CDR1 DFQATT, CDR2 SNEGSKA (reference sequence). Trimming took off 3 bases at V and 6 bases at J, with 8 bases between the two ends. CDR3 length equals 11 residues. The CDR3 reads CSARWGDGYTF. The DNA of the CDR3 is TGCAGTGCTAGGTGGGGAGATGGCTACACCTTC.

The V call is TRBV28, the J call TRBJ2-4; D gene uncertain. With 9 bases removed from V and 7 bases from J, the gap between germline ends came to 16 bases. Germline CDR1 is MDHEN and CDR2 is SYDVKM. This CDR3 is 13 amino acids long. CDR3 DNA sequence: TGTGCCAGTAATCCGGCTATCGGGAACATTCAGTACTTC. Translated, it gives CASNPAIGNIQYF.

This chain uses TRBV6-5 with TRBJ2-3; D gene unclear. The CDR3 totals 10 residues. Trimming left V 7 bases short and J 5 bases short, with 4 bases between. Germline V lookup: CDR1 MNHEY, CDR2 SVGAGI. The CDR3 nucleotides are TGTGCCAGCATAGGAGATACGCAGTATTTT. Encoded protein: CASIGDTQYF.

The chain has TRBV27 and TRBJ1-4; perhaps TRBD1 as D (6 bases). This CDR3 contains 15 residues. Trimming removed 2 bases at V and 3 bases at J, with 10 bases between. Germline loops: CDR1 MNHEY, CDR2 SMNVEV (reference sequence). The CDR3 nucleotides read TGTGCCAGCAGTTTACACAGGGAAGCTAATGAAAAACTGTTTTTT. As protein: CASSLHREANEKLFF. The full variable domain, with the rest looked up from reference TRBV27 and TRBJ1-4, is EAQVTQNPRYLITVTGKKLTVTCSQNMNHEYMSWYRQDPGLGLRQIYYSMNVEVTDKGDVPEGYKVSRKEKRNFPLILESPSPNQTSLYFCASSLHREANEKLFFGSGTQLSVL.

The chain joins TRBV19 to TRBJ2-7, with D possibly TRBD1 on 6 matching bases. This CDR3 region has 13 residues. CDR1 is LNHDA, CDR2 SQIVND, per germline (reference sequence). V lost 6 bases to trimming and J lost 3 bases, with 12 bases between them. Here the CDR3 reads CASSSGHGYEQYF. CDR3 in DNA: TGTGCCAGTAGCTCGGGACACGGCTACGAGCAGTACTTC.

This clone was recorded only once. The chain employs TRBV6-2 or TRBV6-3 and TRBJ1-1, with D possibly matching TRBD1 (5 bases). V lost 3 bases and J lost 1, with 15 bases in between. Germline CDR1 reads MNHEY; CDR2 reads SVGEGT. The CDR3 has 16 residues. The CDR3 DNA is TGTGCCAGCAGTTATGTCCCGGGGACTAAGAACACTGAAGCTTTCTTT. This encodes CASSYVPGTKNTEAFF.

The V gene is TRBV18, the J gene TRBJ1-6; the D gene is possibly TRBD1 (6 bases). The CDR3 spans 14 residues. The germline V gene encodes CDR1 KGHSH and CDR2 LQKENI. V was cut by 2 bases and J by 7 bases, with 9 bases left in between. CDR3 sequence (DNA): TGTGCCAGCTCACCAGGGGGACAAAATTCACCCCTCCACTTT. Translating it yields CASSPGGQNSPLHF.

The rearrangement links TRBV7-9 to TRBJ2-7; 9 bases are a match to TRBD1. CDR1 is SEHNR, CDR2 FQNEAQ, per germline (reference sequence). The length of the CDR3 is 15 residues. Trimming removed 9 bases from V and 3 bases from J; junction bases left unmatched: 12. The CDR3 is CARQKRQGVNYEQYF. CDR3 DNA sequence: TGTGCCAGACAGAAGCGACAGGGGGTCAACTACGAGCAGTACTTC.

The V and J genes are TRBV9 and TRBJ2-1; tentative D call: TRBD1 (5 bases). CDR1 and CDR2 from the germline V gene are SGDLS and YYNGEE. V gave up 0 bases and J gave up 3 bases, with 16 bases separating them. CDR3 length: 17 residues. CDR3 protein: CASSVEAGLNYYNEQFF. In DNA, the CDR3 is TGTGCCAGCAGCGTAGAGGCAGGGTTAAACTACTACAATGAGCAGTTCTTC.

The chain employs TRBV5-4 and TRBJ2-7, with D possibly being TRBD1 or TRBD2 (5 bases each). The germline gives CDR1 SGHNT, CDR2 YYREEE (reference sequence). V lost 3 bases and J 3 bases, leaving 16 bases between the germline ends. CDR3 length equals 15 residues. The CDR3 loop is CASSSPGPTFYEQYF. In DNA, the CDR3 is TGTGCCAGCAGCTCGCCGGGACCAACCTTCTACGAGCAGTACTTC.

As regards this clone: At one of its ends the junction is not consistent with the germline gene, which may arise from a read error. The chain employs TRBV28 and TRBJ1-2, with 8 bases identical to TRBD1. The V gene's germline CDR1 is MDHEN and CDR2 SYDVKM. The CDR3 spans 14 residues. The CDR3 coding sequence is TGTGCCAGCAGATTATCAGGGGGCGTCTATGGCTACACCTTC. Translation: CASRLSGGVYGYTF.

Note on this clone: One end of the junction fails to match germline, which may point to a read error. The genes are TRBV7-9 and TRBJ2-4, with D unresolved. Germline V gene sequence: CDR1 SEHNR, CDR2 FQNEAQ (reference sequence). This CDR3 region has 10 residues. This CDR3 is CASNPDKGHF. The CDR3 coding sequence is TGTGCCAGCAACCCAGACAAAGGGCACTTC.

Regarding this clone: The germline gene is not matched at one end of the junction; a read error may be the cause. The V call is TRBV4-1, the J call TRBJ1-5; D unresolved. This CDR3 is built from 13 residues. Germline values: CDR1 MGHRA, CDR2 YSYEKL. CDR3 protein: CASSQVSGLGRYF. CDR3 sequence (DNA): TGCGCCAGCAGCCAGGTTTCGGGCCTTGGGAGGTATTTT.

The chain links TRBV30 to TRBJ2-3; D is undetermined. The V gene's germline CDR1 is GTSNPN and CDR2 SVGIG (reference sequence). This CDR3 is built from 12 residues. The V end lost 3 bases, the J end lost 7 bases, and 11 bases lay between the germline ends. CDR3 DNA: TGTGCCTGGAGCATAGCACAAAATACGCAGTATTTT. Its translation is CAWSIAQNTQYF.

The chain employs TRBV6-5 and TRBJ1-2, with TRBD1 identical over 7 bases. J was trimmed by 4 bases and V by 5 bases; bases with no gene match: 4. The germline gives CDR1 MNHEY, CDR2 SVGAGI. The CDR3 totals 13 residues. The CDR3 DNA reads as TGTGCCAGCAGTAACAGGGGTGGCTATGGCTACACCTTC. Residues: CASSNRGGYGYTF.

The rearrangement uses TRBV10-3 and TRBJ2-1; 12 nucleotides align to TRBD2. The CDR3 sequence is 15 residues long. The V gene end was trimmed by 3 bases and the J gene end by 9 bases; junction bases not matched to a gene: 6. Germline CDR1 ENHRY, CDR2 SYGVKD. This CDR3 reads CAISDASGGASEQFF. For the CDR3, the DNA is TGTGCCATCAGTGACGCTAGCGGGGGGGCCTCTGAGCAGTTCTTC.

The chain recombines TRBV5-8 with TRBJ1-5, with a possible D match to TRBD1 (5 bases). Germline V CDR1 and CDR2: SGHTS, YDEGEE. V lost 0 bases, J lost 5 bases, and 9 bases lay in between. The CDR3 has 14 residues. The CDR3 spells CASSLAGGHQPQHF. DNA of the CDR3: TGTGCCAGCAGCTTGGCCGGGGGTCATCAGCCCCAGCATTTT.

In this sample, this clone turned up once. The CDR3 coding sequence is TGCAGTGCTCCAGGCAATGAGCAGTTCTTC. Translation: CSAPGNEQFF. The genes are TRBV20-1 and TRBJ2-1; D unclear. The CDR3 contains 10 residues. Per germline, CDR1 DFQATT and CDR2 SNEGSKA (reference sequence). Trimming took off 5 bases at V and 6 bases at J, with 5 bases between the two ends.

This clone was detected only once. V gene TRBV24-1 combines with J gene TRBJ1-2, with D possibly being TRBD1 (5 bases). The CDR3 is 14 amino acids. Germline V gene data show CDR1 as KGHDR and CDR2 as SFDVKD. Trimming left V 3 bases short and J 5 bases short, with 12 bases between. The DNA for the CDR3 is TGTGCCACCAGTGATGGGACGACAGCTTATGGCTACACCTTC. Amino acid sequence: CATSDGTTAYGYTF.

V usage is TRBV13 and J usage is TRBJ2-7, with TRBD2 matching 9 bases. Germline V gives CDR1 PRHDT, CDR2 FYEKMQ (reference sequence). With 0 bases clipped from V and 0 bases from J, the junction kept 0 bases outside the gene matches. There are 15 residues in the CDR3. The CDR3 nucleotides read TGTGCCAGCAGCTTAGGGACTAGCGGCTCCTACGAGCAGTACTTC. Translation: CASSLGTSGSYEQYF.

The chain joins TRBV5-6 to TRBJ1-5; D might be TRBD1 (5 bases). The length of the CDR3 is 18 residues. Deletions cut 0 bases from V and 0 bases from J, with 16 bases between. Germline V gene sequence: CDR1 SGHDT, CDR2 YYEEEE. CDR3 residues: CASSLAIHRTHSNQPQHF. The CDR3 nucleotides are TGTGCCAGCAGCTTGGCAATTCACAGGACCCATAGCAATCAGCCCCAGCATTTT.

The chain combines TRBV28 with TRBJ1-1, with D perhaps matching TRBD1 (5 bases). Looked up from germline, CDR1 is MDHEN and CDR2 is SYDVKM. V lost 8 bases and J lost 4, with 14 bases in between. The CDR3 runs to 13 residues. CDR3 amino acids: CASSGQRITEAFF. The CDR3 coding sequence is TGTGCCAGCTCCGGACAAAGGATCACTGAAGCTTTCTTT.

The chain recombines TRBV14 with TRBJ2-5; no firm D call. This CDR3 has 14 residues. Germline loops: CDR1 SGHDN, CDR2 FVKESK. V shed 1 base and J shed 5 bases, with 11 bases lying between them. The CDR3 DNA reads TGTGCCAGCAGCCAAGTTTATAGTGGGGAGACCCAGTACTTC. Protein: CASSQVYSGETQYF.

The chain is built from TRBV6-1 and TRBJ1-6, with 7 bases that match TRBD1. The V gene end was trimmed by 1 base and the J gene end by 10 bases; junction bases not matched to a gene: 7. Germline CDR1 and CDR2: MNHNS and SASEGT. This CDR3 is built from 15 residues. CDR3: CASSEGQGRRSPLHF. The CDR3 DNA follows: TGTGCCAGCAGTGAAGGACAGGGACGGCGGTCACCCCTCCACTTT.

V gene TRBV19 combines with J gene TRBJ2-1; TRBD1 aligns across 7 bases. Germline lookup yields CDR1 LNHDA and CDR2 SQIVND (reference sequence). V gave up 5 bases and J gave up 6 bases; unmatched junction bases: 10. This CDR3 comprises 15 residues. CDR3 coding DNA: TGTGCCAGTAGTGGCGACAGGGCTTTGGGCAATGAGCAGTTCTTC. Residues: CASSGDRALGNEQFF. Combining the CDR3 with reference TRBV19 and TRBJ2-1 gives the whole variable domain DGGITQSPKYLFRKEGQNVTLSCEQNLNHDAMYWYRQDPGQGLRLIYYSQIVNDFQKGDIAEGYSVSREKKESFPLTVTSAQKNPTAFYLCASSGDRALGNEQFFGPGTRLTVL.

The chain couples TRBV30 to TRBJ1-4; 9 positions match TRBD1. Unmatched junction bases numbered 5, after V lost 1 base and J lost 8 bases. The CDR3 runs to 14 residues. CDR1 is GTSNPN, CDR2 SVGIG, per germline (reference sequence). The CDR3 DNA is TGTGCCTGGAGTGGAGGGGGGACAGGGGAAAAACTGTTTTTT. Amino acid sequence: CAWSGGGTGEKLFF.

The CDR3 region is CASSRAGTGAISTDTQYF. CDR3 DNA sequence: TGTGCCAGCAGCCGCGCCGGGACAGGGGCTATATCCACAGATACGCAGTATTTT. The chain carries TRBV3-1 (or the pseudogene TRBV3-2) and TRBJ2-3; 10 bases fit TRBD1. J gave up 2 bases and V 4 bases, and 12 bases lay outside the gene matches. This CDR3 is 18 amino acids long. The germline gives CDR1 LGHDT, CDR2 YNNKEL (reference sequence).

In DNA, the CDR3 is TGTGCCAGTAGTATGAGGGACAGGGGTAACTATGGCTACACCTTC. Amino acids: CASSMRDRGNYGYTF. The chain joins TRBV19 to TRBJ1-2, with 10 bases lining up with TRBD1. The germline V gene encodes CDR1 LNHDA and CDR2 SQIVND (reference sequence). This CDR3 comprises 15 residues. The junction had 2 bases not matched to a gene; V was cut back by 3 bases and J by 1 base.